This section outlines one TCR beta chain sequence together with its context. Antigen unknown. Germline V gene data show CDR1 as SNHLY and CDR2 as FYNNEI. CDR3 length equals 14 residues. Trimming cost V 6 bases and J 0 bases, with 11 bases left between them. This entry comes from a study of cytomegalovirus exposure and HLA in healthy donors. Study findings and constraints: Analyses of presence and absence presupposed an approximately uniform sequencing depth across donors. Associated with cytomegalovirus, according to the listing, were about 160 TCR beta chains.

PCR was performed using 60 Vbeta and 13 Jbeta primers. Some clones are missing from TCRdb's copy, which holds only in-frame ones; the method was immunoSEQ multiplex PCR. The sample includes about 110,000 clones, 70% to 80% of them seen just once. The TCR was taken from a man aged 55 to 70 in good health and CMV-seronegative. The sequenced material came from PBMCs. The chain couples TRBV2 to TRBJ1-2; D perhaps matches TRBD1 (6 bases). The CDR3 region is CASRLRTANYGYTF. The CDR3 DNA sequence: TGTGCCAGCAGATTACGGACAGCTAACTATGGCTACACCTTC.